This T cell receptor beta chain came from a study of cytomegalovirus exposure and HLA in healthy donors. The primer mix had 60 Vbeta and 13 Jbeta primers. Method: immunoSEQ multiplex PCR; TCRdb's copy keeps in-frame clones and lacks some. The table shows 150,000 to 200,000 clones, with roughly 82% occurring only once. This clone was counted only a few times. Its specificity is not known. Study-wide results and caveats: Later examination showed HLA-associated TCR beta chains had greater clonal expansion than equally common others. The CMV antigen specificity of a few CMV-associated chains was confirmed through in vitro analysis. Sequences of the TCR beta chain were said to predict the HLA-A and HLA-B alleles of most subjects accurately.

As for the donors, each was a healthy bone marrow donor. Sequences were obtained from PBMCs. This clonotype originated in a girl aged 10-17 years in good health and CMV-seropositive.

DNA of the CDR3: TGCGCCAGCAGTGAGTCTACGGGGATGAACACTGAAGCTTTCTTT. Amino acids: CASSESTGMNTEAFF. V and J are TRBV10-1 and TRBJ1-1, with D uncertain. V lost 0 bases to trimming and J lost 0 bases, with 8 bases between them. This CDR3 comprises 15 residues. Germline CDR1 reads WNHNN; CDR2 reads SYGVQD (reference sequence).